This section outlines one T cell receptor (beta chain) sequence together with its context. TCRdb's copy holds only in-frame clones and misses some; the assay was immunoSEQ multiplex PCR. The sample lists hundreds of thousands of clones, more than 70% occurring once. This sample is drawn from a study of blood T cell repertoires in COVID-19. Study-wide context: The United States, Italy and Spain supplied acute and convalescent COVID-19 samples.

From germline, CDR1 is ENHRY and CDR2 SYGVKD. CDR3 size: 13 residues. V shed 2 bases, J shed 8 bases, and the junction held 2 bases outside the gene matches. The TCR sequence derives from a woman in her seventies with COVID-19, enrolled during active disease. This chain connects TRBV10-3 to TRBJ2-1; TRBD1 matches at 8 bases. The sample comprised peripheral blood. CDR3 sequence: CAISERGQDEQFF. The CDR3 DNA follows: TGTGCCATCAGTGAGAGGGGACAGGATGAGCAGTTCTTC.